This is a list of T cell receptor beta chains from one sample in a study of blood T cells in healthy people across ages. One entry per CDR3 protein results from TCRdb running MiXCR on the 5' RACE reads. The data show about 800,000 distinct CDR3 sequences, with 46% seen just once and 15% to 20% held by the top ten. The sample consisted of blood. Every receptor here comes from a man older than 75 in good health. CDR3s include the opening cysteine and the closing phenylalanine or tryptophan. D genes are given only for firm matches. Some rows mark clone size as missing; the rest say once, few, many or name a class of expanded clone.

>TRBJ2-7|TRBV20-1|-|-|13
CSGVPGFSYEQYF
TGCAGTGGCGTCCCAGGGTTCTCCTACGAGCAGTACTTC
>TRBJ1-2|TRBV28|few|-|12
CASSLQVYGYTF
TGTGCCAGCAGTTTACAGGTTTATGGCTACACCTTC
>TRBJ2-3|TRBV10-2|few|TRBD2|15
CASRLTSESTDTQYF
TGCGCCAGCAGGCTGACTAGCGAGAGCACAGATACGCAGTATTTT
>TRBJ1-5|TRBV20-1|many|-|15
CSAPDPGGVNQPQHF
TGCAGCGCACCCGACCCGGGGGGCGTCAATCAGCCCCAGCATTTT
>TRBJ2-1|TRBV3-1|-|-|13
CASSPPGLDEQFF
TGTGCCAGCAGCCCCCCGGGACTGGATGAGCAGTTCTTC
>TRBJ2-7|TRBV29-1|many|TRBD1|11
CSGGQNYEQYF
TGCAGCGGGGGACAGAACTACGAGCAGTACTTC
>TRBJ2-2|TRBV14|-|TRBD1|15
CASRTGWGPTGELFF
TGTGCCAGCAGGACAGGGTGGGGGCCGACCGGGGAGCTGTTTTTT
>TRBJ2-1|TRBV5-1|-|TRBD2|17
CASSPSFGIAGVYEQFF
TGCGCCAGCAGCCCCTCCTTCGGGATAGCGGGAGTTTATGAGCAGTTCTTC
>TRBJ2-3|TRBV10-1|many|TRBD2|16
CASSESTSGGADTQYF
TGCGCCAGCAGTGAGTCGACCAGCGGGGGGGCAGATACGCAGTATTTT
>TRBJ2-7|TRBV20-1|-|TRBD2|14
CSAPRGIAGDEQYF
TGCAGTGCTCCAAGAGGGATAGCGGGAGATGAGCAGTACTTC
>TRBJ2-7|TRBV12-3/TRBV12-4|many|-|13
CASSFGIGSEQYF
TGTGCCAGCAGTTTTGGGATTGGGAGCGAGCAGTACTTC
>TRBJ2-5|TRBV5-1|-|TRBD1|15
CASRRTGGHQETQYF
TGCGCCAGCAGGCGAACAGGGGGTCACCAAGAGACCCAGTACTTC
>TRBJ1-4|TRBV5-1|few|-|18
CASSFSQLGSATNEKLFF
TGCGCCAGCAGCTTTAGCCAACTAGGGAGTGCAACTAATGAAAAACTGTTTTTT
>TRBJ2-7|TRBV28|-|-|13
CASARGPDYEQYF
TGTGCCAGCGCCCGGGGACCCGACTACGAGCAGTACTTC
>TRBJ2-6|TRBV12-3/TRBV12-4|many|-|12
CATQSGANVLTF
TGTGCCACCCAATCTGGGGCCAACGTCCTGACTTTC
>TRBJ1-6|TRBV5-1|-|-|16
CASSFMTNKEDSPLHF
TGCGCCAGCAGCTTCATGACAAACAAAGAAGATTCACCCCTCCACTTT
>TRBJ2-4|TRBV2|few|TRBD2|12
CASSVGTSIQYF
TGTGCCAGCAGCGTCGGGACTAGCATTCAGTACTTC
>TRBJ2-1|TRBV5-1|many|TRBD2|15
CASRPGGTFNNEQFF
TGCGCCAGCAGACCGGGGGGAACGTTCAACAATGAGCAGTTCTTC
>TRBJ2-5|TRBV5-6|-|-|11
CASSRIETQYF
TGTGCCAGCAGCCGAATTGAGACCCAGTACTTC
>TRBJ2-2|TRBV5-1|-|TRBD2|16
CASSLGAGTNTGELFF
TGCGCCAGCAGCCTGGGAGCGGGGACGAACACCGGGGAGCTGTTTTTT
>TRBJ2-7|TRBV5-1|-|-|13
CASRDDTSCEQYF
TGCGCCAGCAGGGATGACACATCCTGCGAGCAGTACTTC
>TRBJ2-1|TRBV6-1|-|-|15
CATSEGLGRYNEQFF
TGTGCCACCAGTGAAGGGCTAGGGCGCTACAATGAGCAGTTCTTC
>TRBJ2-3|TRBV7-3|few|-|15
CASSSTGIMTDTQYF
TGTGCCAGCAGCTCAACCGGGATCATGACAGATACGCAGTATTTT
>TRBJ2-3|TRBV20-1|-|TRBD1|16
CSATRPDRGITDTQYF
TGCAGTGCTACCAGACCGGACAGGGGCATCACAGATACGCAGTATTTT
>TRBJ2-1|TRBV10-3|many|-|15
CAIAEVAGSWDEQFF
TGTGCCATCGCAGAAGTCGCGGGGTCTTGGGATGAGCAGTTCTTC
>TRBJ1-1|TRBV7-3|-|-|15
CASSLIPGPSVEAFF
TGTGCCAGCAGCTTAATTCCCGGCCCTTCGGTTGAAGCTTTCTTT
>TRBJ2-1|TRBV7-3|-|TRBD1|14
CASSLHRGLDEQFF
TGTGCCAGCAGCCTTCACAGGGGGCTTGATGAGCAGTTCTTC
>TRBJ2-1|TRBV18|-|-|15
CASSPLALSYNEQFF
TGTGCCAGCTCACCCCTAGCCCTCTCCTACAATGAGCAGTTCTTC
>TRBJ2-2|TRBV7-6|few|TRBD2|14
CASRASGNTGELFF
TGTGCCAGCAGAGCTAGCGGGAACACCGGGGAGCTGTTTTTT
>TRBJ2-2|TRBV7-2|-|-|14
CASSSRLVRGELFF
TGTGCCAGCAGCTCCCGACTAGTCCGCGGGGAGCTGTTTTTT
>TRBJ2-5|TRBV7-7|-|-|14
CASSPDLRRETQYF
TGTGCTAGCAGCCCGGATCTCCGAAGGGAGACCCAGTACTTC
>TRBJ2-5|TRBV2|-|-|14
CASSEDLVSETQYF
TGTGCCAGCAGTGAAGATCTAGTTTCGGAGACCCAGTACTTC
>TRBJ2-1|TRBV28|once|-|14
CASSFPQSNIEQFF
TGTGCCAGCAGTTTCCCGCAGTCGAACATTGAGCAGTTCTTC
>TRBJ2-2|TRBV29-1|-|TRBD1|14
CSVDGQGNTGELFF
TGCAGCGTTGACGGACAGGGCAACACCGGGGAGCTGTTTTTT
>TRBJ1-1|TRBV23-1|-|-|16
CASSQPRQAGDTEAFF
TGCGCCAGCAGTCAACCTCGACAGGCTGGGGACACTGAAGCTTTCTTT
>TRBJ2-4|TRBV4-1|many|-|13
CASSPLDTNIQYF
TGCGCCAGCAGCCCCCTCGACACGAACATTCAGTACTTC
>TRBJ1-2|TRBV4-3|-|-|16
CASSQAAGDLYYGYTF
TGCGCCAGCAGCCAAGCGGCAGGGGACCTCTACTATGGCTACACCTTC
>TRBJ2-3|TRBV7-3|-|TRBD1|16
CASSPGTGQPPDTQYF
TGTGCCAGCAGCCCCGGGACAGGTCAACCCCCAGATACGCAGTATTTT
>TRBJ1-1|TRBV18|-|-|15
CASSPPTGDGTEAFF
TGTGCCAGCTCACCACCGACGGGGGATGGGACTGAAGCTTTCTTT
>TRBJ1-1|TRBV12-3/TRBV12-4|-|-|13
CASRVGGDTEAFF
TGTGCCAGCAGGGTAGGGGGTGACACTGAAGCTTTCTTT
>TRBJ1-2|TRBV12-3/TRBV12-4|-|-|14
CASSFITVSFGYTF
TGCGCCAGCAGTTTCATTACAGTCTCCTTTGGCTACACCTTC
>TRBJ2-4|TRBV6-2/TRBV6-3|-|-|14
CASSWVRSGNIQYF
TGTGCCAGCAGTTGGGTTAGGTCGGGAAACATTCAGTACTTC
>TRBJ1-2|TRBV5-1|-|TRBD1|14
CASSWDREIYGYTF
TGCGCCAGCAGCTGGGACAGGGAGATCTATGGCTACACCTTC
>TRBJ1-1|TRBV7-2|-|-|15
CASSLGLGLGTEAFF
TGTGCCAGCAGCTTAGGTTTGGGCTTGGGCACTGAAGCTTTCTTT
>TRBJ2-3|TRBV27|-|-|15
CASRSGLPSTDTQYF
TGTGCCAGCAGATCGGGACTCCCCTCGACAGATACGCAGTATTTT
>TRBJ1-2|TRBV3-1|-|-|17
CASSLTPGQLIGYGYTF
TGTGCCAGCAGCCTAACCCCGGGACAACTCATCGGCTATGGCTACACCTTC
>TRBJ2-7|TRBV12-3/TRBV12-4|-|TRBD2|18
CASSSSGEAGVLLNEQYF
TGTGCCAGCAGTTCCTCGGGGGAAGCGGGAGTTTTGTTGAATGAGCAGTACTTC
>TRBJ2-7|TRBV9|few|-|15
CASSVGPDFSYEQYF
TGTGCCAGCAGCGTAGGGCCTGATTTTTCCTACGAGCAGTACTTC
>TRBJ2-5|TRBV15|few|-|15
CATSRGRRTQETQYF
TGTGCCACCAGCAGAGGCCGGCGGACTCAAGAGACCCAGTACTTC
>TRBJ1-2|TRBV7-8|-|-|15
CASSLGPTGISGYTF
TGTGCCAGCAGCTTAGGCCCAACAGGGATCTCTGGCTACACCTTC
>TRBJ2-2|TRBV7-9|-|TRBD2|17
CASSPQRGGPNTGELFF
TGTGCCAGCAGCCCGCAGAGGGGAGGGCCGAACACCGGGGAGCTGTTTTTT